These 4 T cell receptor beta chains came from one sample sequenced in a study of shared clonotypes between healthy human individuals. Assay: immunoSEQ multiplex PCR; the TCRdb copy retains only in-frame clones and omits some. The repertoire has about 1.5 million clones, 96% of them found once; the top ten carry 0.95% to 1.5%. The sample was naive CD4+ T cells sorted from blood. Subset described: CD45RA+ positively selected. The receptors stem from a man aged 25 to 40 in good health.

The chain is built from TRBV28 and TRBJ2-5; D is unclear. The CDR3 is 15 amino acids. Germline V lookup: CDR1 MDHEN, CDR2 SYDVKM. The V and J ends lost 7 bases and 0 bases respectively, with 15 bases between them. CDR3 protein: CASTRLGRNQETQYF. CDR3 nucleotides: TGTGCCAGCACAAGACTCGGACGGAACCAAGAGACCCAGTACTTC.

This chain joins TRBV10-3 and TRBJ2-7; tentatively, D is TRBD2 (5 bases). The CDR3 covers 15 residues. From germline, CDR1 is ENHRY and CDR2 SYGVKD. Trimming left V 6 bases short and J 0 bases short, with 15 bases between. The CDR3 loop reads CAISDLSGPSYEQYF. The CDR3 nucleotides are TGTGCCATCAGCGATTTAAGCGGTCCCTCCTACGAGCAGTACTTC.

Concerning this clone itself: Other DNA sequences from this sample encode an identical CDR3 as well. V and J are TRBV18 and TRBJ1-1; weak D call: TRBD1 (5 bases). Germline loops: CDR1 KGHSH, CDR2 LQKENI. The CDR3 covers 14 residues. Trimming removed 1 base from V and 4 bases from J, with 10 bases in between. Written as DNA, the CDR3 is TGTGCCAGCTCACCACAGGGGTTAAGCACTGAAGCTTTCTTT. As protein: CASSPQGLSTEAFF. Together with reference TRBV18 and TRBJ1-1, the CDR3 gives the full variable domain: NAGVMQNPRHLVRRRGQEARLRCSPMKGHSHVYWYRQLPEEGLKFMVYLQKENIIDESGMPKERFSAEFPKEGPSILRIQQVVRGDSAAYFCASSPQGLSTEAFFGQGTRLTVV.

The rearrangement links TRBV11-2 to TRBJ2-7; TRBD1 or TRBD2 may be the D gene (5 bases each). This CDR3 comprises 16 residues. V lost 5 bases and J lost 3, with 20 bases in between. Germline values: CDR1 SGHAT, CDR2 FQNNGV. CDR3 protein: CASSLIPGRHFYEQYF. CDR3 bases: TGTGCCAGCAGCCTGATCCCGGGACGGCACTTCTACGAGCAGTACTTC.